This TCR beta chain derives from a study of T cell responses to AZD1222 COVID-19 vaccine. The CDR3 sequence is 13 residues long. Germline V gene sequence: CDR1 LNHDA, CDR2 SQIVND (reference sequence). With V trimmed by 6 bases and J by 8 bases, 6 bases remained unmatched. For this clone: Antigen: not known.

Points from the study as a whole: Dominant at 160-218 and 743-854, vaccine-associated CD4 TCRs also spanned spike.

Data came from immunoSEQ multiplex PCR; TCRdb stores just in-frame clones and leaves some out. The data contain more than 85,000 clones, about 83% of them singletons. The V gene is TRBV19, the J gene TRBJ1-2, with TRBD1 matching over 10 bases. This sequence originates from an adult in good health. Specimen: peripheral blood, collected on day 0 of AZD1222 vaccination. The CDR3 sequence: CASRRQGAGGYTF. The CDR3 nucleotides read TGTGCCAGTAGGAGACAGGGGGCCGGGGGCTACACCTTC.